This T cell receptor (beta chain) was captured by sequencing in a study of OX40 agonist ivuxolimab in advanced cancers. The overall study: Three patients showed partial responses: one hepatocellular carcinoma and two cutaneous melanoma cases. General study findings and limits: Among the least clonally expanded were partial responders at 0.1-3.0 mg/kg. Expanded clones were, on average, more numerous among CD8+ T cells than CD4+.

Here immunoSEQ multiplex PCR was the method, and the copy in TCRdb shows in-frame clones only, minus some. The table shows approximately 60,000 clones, with approximately 86% occurring only once. Of note for this clone: As yet, its antigen is unknown.

Germline CDR1 reads SGHNT; CDR2 reads YYREEE (reference sequence). Trimming removed 0 bases from V and 6 bases from J; junction bases left unmatched: 4. This CDR3 contains 14 residues. The sample here was CD4+ or CD8+ T cells sorted from blood, taken in a trial of the OX40 agonist ivuxolimab. This TCR was sampled from an adult with an advanced solid tumor such as melanoma, head and neck, liver or kidney cancer. This chain joins TRBV5-4 and TRBJ2-7; 9 bases align to TRBD1. CDR3 coding DNA: TGTGCCAGCAGCTTGGACGGGACAGGGATCGAGCAGTACGTC. It codes for CASSLDGTGIEQYV.